This TCR beta chain was obtained from a study of T cell repertoires in cytomegalovirus infection (dated by TCRdb to 2018 to 2020). At the level of the whole study: Peptide stimulations targeted recently identified HLA-C-restricted CMV epitopes, whose presentation resists viral immunomodulation, together with well-studied HLA-B-restricted epitopes. Donor HLA type was relevant to the analysis, because carriage of CMV infection together with the matching HLA type was indicated by public TCR beta signatures.

Overall results and qualifications from the work: The ex vivo response was dominated by HLA-C-restricted CMV-specific TCR beta clonotypes, and the single most frequent clonotype in two of eight donors was supplied by these HLA-C-restricted clonotypes. Cumulative frequency of public TCR beta family members discriminated carriers of CMV infection plus the relevant HLA type in this cohort and an independent approximately 400-donor cohort.

Looking up the germline V gene (reference sequence) yields CDR1 LNHDA and CDR2 SQIVND. The CDR3 holds 13 amino acids from the cysteine to the phenylalanine. The read is trimmed to its CDR3 DNA, 39 bases read in frame from base 1. Relative to germline, V is 4 bases shorter and J is 4 bases shorter, with 10 bases between their ends. As to this clonotype: The specificity of this receptor is unknown. No much larger clonotype is one base removed from it; base qualities were not supplied.

Sequencing was carried out with an Illumina HiSeq 1500. In-frame beta chains were kept once TCRdb had trimmed the public reads at Q25 with fastp and called clones with MiXCR. All rows with the same CDR3 protein become a single entry with the most common DNA and genes. Across this sample there are roughly 500,000 distinct CDR3 sequences, with 40% to 50% seen only once. The top ten constitute around 44% of the sample. The sample's treatment or condition label is to be understood as: in vitro stimulation with specific CMV peptide epitopes to enrich CMV-specific T cells. The source is a human donor in good health (CMV status not recorded). Some clones in this sample may be carry-over from other donors' samples. The sample consisted of cultured PBMCs, taken from culture after CMV antigen stimulation. The chain links TRBV19 with TRBJ1-1, with the D gene too uncertain to name. The bases are TGTGCCAGTAGTACCCGGGGAGGCACTGAAGCTTTCTTT. The encoded protein is CASSTRGGTEAFF. The full variable domain, completed from the reference TRBV19 and TRBJ1-1 proteins outside the CDR3, reads DGGITQSPKYLFRKEGQNVTLSCEQNLNHDAMYWYRQDPGQGLRLIYYSQIVNDFQKGDIAEGYSVSREKKESFPLTVTSAQKNPTAFYLCASSTRGGTEAFFGQGTRLTVV.